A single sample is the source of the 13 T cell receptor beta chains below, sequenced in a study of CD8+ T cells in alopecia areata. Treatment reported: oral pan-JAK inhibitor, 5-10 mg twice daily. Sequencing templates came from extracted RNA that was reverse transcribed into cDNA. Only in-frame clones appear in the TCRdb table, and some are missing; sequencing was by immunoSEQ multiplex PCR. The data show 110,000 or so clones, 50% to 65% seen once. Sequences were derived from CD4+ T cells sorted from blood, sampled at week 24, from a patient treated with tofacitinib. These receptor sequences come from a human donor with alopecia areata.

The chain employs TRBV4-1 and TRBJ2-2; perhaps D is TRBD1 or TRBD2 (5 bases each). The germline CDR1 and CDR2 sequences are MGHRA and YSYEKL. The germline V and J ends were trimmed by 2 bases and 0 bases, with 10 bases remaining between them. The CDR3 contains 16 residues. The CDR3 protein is CASSQSGTPNTGELFF. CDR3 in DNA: TGCGCCAGCAGCCAATCCGGGACGCCGAACACCGGGGAGCTGTTTTTT.

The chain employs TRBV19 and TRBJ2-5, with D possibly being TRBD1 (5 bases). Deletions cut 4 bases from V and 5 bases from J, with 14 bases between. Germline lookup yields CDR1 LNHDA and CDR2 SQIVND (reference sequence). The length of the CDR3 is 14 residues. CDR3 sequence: CASSTRTPPETQYF. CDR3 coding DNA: TGTGCCAGTAGTACCCGGACACCTCCGGAGACCCAGTACTTC.

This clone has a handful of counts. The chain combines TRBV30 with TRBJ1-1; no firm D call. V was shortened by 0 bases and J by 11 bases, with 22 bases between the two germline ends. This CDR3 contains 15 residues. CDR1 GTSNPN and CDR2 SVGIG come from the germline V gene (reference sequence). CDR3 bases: TGTGCCTGGAGTGTCCCCTTATCCACCGGGAGTAGGGCTTTCTTT. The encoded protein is CAWSVPLSTGSRAFF.

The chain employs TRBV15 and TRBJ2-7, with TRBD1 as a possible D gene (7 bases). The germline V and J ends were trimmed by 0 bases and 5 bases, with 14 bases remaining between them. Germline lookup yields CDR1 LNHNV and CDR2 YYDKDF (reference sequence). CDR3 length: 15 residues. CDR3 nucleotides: TGTGCCACCAGCAGAGATGGAGGGGGCCGGAACGAGCAGTACTTC. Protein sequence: CATSRDGGGRNEQYF.

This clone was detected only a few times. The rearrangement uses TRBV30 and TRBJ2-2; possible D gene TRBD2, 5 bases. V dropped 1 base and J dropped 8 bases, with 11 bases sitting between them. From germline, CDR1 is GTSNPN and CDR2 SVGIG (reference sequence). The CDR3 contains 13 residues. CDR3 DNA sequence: TGTGCCTGGAGTGCGGTGAGGGCGGGGGAGCTGTTTTTT. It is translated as CAWSAVRAGELFF.

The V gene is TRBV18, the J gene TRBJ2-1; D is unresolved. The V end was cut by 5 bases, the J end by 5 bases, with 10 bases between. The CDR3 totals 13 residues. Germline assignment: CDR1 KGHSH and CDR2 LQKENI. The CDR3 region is CASSYSRDNEQFF. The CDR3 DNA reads TGTGCCAGCTCATACTCACGGGACAATGAGCAGTTCTTC.

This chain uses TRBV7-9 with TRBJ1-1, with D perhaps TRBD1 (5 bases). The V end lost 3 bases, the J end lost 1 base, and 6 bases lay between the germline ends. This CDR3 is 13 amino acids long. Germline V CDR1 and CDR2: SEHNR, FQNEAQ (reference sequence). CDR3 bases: TGTGCCAGCAGCTTCGGGGGGAACACTGAAGCTTTCTTT. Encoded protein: CASSFGGNTEAFF. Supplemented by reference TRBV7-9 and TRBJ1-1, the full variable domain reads DTGVSQNPRHKITKRGQNVTFRCDPISEHNRLYWYRQTLGQGPEFLTYFQNEAQLEKSRLLSDRFSAERPKGSFSTLEIQRTEQGDSAMYLCASSFGGNTEAFFGQGTRLTVV.

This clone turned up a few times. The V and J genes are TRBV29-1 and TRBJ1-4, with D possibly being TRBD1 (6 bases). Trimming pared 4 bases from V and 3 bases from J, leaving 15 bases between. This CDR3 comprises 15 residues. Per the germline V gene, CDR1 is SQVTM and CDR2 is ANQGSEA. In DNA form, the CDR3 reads TGCAGCGTTGGGACAGCCTCAAGGGCTAATGAAAAACTGTTTTTT. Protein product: CSVGTASRANEKLFF.

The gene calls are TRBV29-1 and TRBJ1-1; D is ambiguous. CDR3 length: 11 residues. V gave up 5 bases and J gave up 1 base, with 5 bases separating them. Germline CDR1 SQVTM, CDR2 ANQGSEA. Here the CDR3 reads CSVPGNTEAFF. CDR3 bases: TGCAGCGTTCCGGGGAACACTGAAGCTTTCTTT.

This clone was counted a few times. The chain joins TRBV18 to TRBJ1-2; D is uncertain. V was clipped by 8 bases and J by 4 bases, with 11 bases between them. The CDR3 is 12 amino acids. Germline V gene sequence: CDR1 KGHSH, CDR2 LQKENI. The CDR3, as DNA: TGTGCCAGCGGAGAGGCAGTCTATGGCTACACCTTC. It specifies CASGEAVYGYTF. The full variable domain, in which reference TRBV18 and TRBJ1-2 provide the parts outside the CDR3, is NAGVMQNPRHLVRRRGQEARLRCSPMKGHSHVYWYRQLPEEGLKFMVYLQKENIIDESGMPKERFSAEFPKEGPSILRIQQVVRGDSAAYFCASGEAVYGYTFGSGTRLTVV.

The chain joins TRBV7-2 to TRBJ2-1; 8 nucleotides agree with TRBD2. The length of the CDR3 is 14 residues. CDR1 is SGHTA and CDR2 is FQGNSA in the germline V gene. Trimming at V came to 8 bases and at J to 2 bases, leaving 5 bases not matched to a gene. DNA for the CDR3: TGTGCCAGCCACGGCGGGGGGACCTACAATGAGCAGTTCTTC. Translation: CASHGGGTYNEQFF.

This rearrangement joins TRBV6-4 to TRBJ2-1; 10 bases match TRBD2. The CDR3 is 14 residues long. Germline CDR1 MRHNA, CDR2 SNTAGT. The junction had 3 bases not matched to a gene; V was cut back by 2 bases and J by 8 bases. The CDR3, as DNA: TGTGCCAGCAGTGACCCTGGGACTAGCGATGAGCAGTTCTTC. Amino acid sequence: CASSDPGTSDEQFF.

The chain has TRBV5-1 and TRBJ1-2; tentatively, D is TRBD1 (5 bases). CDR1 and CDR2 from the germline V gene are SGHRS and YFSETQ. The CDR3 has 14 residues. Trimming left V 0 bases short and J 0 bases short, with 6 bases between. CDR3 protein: CASSLATANYGYTF. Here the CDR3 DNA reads TGCGCCAGCAGCTTGGCGACAGCTAACTATGGCTACACCTTC.